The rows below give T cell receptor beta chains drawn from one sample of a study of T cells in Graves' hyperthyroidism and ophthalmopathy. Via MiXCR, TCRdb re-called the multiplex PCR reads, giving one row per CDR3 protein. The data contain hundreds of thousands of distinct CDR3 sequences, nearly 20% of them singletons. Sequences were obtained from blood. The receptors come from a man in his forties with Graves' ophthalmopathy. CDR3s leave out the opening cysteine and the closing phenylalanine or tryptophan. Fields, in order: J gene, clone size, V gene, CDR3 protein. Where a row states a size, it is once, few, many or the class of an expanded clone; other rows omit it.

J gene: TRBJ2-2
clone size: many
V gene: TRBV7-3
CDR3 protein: ASTPGGRNTGELF

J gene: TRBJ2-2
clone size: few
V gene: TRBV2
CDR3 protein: ASRGEGEAGELF

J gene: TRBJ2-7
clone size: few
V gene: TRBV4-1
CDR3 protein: ASSQESDLYEQY

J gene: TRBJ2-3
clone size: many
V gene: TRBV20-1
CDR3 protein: SAREFLAGGITDTQY

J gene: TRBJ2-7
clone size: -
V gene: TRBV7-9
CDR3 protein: ASSLSTGGEQY

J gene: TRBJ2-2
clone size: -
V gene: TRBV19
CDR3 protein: ASSIWGQGSGELF

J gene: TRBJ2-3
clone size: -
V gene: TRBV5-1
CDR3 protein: ASSYEREGTDTQY

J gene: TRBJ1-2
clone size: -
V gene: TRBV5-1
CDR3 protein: ASSLDAQGAGYYGYT

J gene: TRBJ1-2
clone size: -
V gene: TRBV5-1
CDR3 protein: ASSPREGSNYGYT

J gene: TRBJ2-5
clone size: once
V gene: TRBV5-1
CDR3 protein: ASSWAGTYQETQY

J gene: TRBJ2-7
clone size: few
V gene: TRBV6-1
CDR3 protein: ASSYGRTYEQY

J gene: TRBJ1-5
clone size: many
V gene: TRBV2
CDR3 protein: ASGTYSNQPQH

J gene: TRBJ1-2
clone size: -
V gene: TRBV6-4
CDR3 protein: ASSDPGTGSNYGYT

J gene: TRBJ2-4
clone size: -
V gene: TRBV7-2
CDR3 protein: ASSPVYQTIQY

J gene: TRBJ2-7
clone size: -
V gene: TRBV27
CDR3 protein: ASSLSFLASYEQY

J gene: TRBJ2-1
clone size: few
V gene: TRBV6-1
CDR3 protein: ASSVGSSGRGVYNEQF

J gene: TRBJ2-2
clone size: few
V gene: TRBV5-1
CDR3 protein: ASSLARTASGELF

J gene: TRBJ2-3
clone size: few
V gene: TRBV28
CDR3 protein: ASSGTSGRVADTQY

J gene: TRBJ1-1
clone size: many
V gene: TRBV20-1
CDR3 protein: SARGQGGPEAF

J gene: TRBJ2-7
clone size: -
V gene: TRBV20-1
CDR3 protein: SARVLAGATYEQY

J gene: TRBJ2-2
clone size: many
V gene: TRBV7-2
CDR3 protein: ASSLVGTSMSGELF

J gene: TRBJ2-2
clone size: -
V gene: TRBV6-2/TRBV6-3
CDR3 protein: ASTSEGGSAGELF

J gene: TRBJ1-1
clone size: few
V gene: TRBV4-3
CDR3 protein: ASSQGTVMNTEAF

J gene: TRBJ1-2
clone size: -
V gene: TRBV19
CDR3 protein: ASYGGINYGYT

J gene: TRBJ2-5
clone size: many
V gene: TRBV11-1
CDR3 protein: ASSSGTREETQY

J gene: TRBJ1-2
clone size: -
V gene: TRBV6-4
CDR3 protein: AISEDTYGYT

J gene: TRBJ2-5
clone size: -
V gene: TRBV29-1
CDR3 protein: NVFLAKATQETQY

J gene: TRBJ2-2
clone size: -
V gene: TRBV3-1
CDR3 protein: ASSLDVRTGGTGELF

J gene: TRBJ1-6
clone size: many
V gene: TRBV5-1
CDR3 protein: ASSLAPTAFNSPLH

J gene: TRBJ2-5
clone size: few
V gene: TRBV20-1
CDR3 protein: SAALAGGQETQY

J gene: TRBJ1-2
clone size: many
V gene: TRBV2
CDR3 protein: AGRESYGYT

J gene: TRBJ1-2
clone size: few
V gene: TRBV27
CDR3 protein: ASSGRGFGGYT

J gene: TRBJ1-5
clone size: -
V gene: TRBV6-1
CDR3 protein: ASSHGRGLGNQPQH

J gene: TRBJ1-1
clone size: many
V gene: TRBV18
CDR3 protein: ASSRDRATHTEAF

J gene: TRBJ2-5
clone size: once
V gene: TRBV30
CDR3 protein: AWSPGTTFQETQY

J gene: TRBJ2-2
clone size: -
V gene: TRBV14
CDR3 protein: ASSHKNTGELF

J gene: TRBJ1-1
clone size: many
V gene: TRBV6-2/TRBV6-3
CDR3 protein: ASSYWENTEAF

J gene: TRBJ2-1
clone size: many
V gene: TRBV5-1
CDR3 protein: ASSFIGLAGGYEQF

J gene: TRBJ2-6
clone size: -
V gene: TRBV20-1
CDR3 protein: SAFSDSGANVLT

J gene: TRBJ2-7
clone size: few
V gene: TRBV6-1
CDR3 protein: ASSSWVSRDEQY

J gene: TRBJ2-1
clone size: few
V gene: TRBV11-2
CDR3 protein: ASGYPPTGTSAHNEQF

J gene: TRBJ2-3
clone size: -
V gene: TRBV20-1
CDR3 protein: SARKLDNTRGGSTDTQY

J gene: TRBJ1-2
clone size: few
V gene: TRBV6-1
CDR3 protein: ASSEFRGYRGYT

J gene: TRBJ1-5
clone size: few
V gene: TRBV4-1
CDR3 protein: ASSHTGGNQPQH

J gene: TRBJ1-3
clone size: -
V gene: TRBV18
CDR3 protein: ASSPNQFSGNTIY

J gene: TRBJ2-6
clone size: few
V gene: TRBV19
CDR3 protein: ASRTAMVAGANVLT